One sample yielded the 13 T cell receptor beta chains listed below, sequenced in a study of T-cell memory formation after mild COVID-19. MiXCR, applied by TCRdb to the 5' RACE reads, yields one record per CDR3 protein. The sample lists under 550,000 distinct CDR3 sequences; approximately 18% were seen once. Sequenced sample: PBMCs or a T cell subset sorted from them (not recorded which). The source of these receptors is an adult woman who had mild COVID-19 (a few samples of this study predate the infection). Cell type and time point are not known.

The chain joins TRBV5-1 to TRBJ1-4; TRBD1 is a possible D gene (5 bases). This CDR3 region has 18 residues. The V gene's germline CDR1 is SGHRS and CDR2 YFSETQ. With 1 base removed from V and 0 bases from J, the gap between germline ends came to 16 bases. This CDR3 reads CASSLSFREEATNEKLFF. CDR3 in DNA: TGCGCCAGCAGCTTGTCGTTCAGGGAGGAGGCAACTAATGAAAAACTGTTTTTT.

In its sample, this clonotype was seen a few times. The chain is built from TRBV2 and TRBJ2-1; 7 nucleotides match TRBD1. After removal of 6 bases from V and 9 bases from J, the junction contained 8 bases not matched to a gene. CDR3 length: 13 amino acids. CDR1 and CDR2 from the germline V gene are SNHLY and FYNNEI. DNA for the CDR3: TGTGCCAGCAGGAGGGACAGCGGTTCTGAGCAGTTCTTC. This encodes CASRRDSGSEQFF.

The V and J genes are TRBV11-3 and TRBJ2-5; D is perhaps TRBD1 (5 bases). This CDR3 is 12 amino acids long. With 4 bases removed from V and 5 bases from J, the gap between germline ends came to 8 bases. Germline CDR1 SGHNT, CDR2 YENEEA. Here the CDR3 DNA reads TGTGCCAGCAGCTCCGCAGGGGAGACCCAGTACTTC. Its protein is CASSSAGETQYF.

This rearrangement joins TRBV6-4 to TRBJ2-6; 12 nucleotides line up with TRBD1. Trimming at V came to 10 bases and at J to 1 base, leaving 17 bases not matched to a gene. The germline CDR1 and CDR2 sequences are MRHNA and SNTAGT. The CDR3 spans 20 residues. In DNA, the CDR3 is TGTGCCACCAATTACCGGGACAGGGGGCGCGGTTTTTCTGGGGCCAACGTCCTGACTTTC. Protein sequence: CATNYRDRGRGFSGANVLTF.

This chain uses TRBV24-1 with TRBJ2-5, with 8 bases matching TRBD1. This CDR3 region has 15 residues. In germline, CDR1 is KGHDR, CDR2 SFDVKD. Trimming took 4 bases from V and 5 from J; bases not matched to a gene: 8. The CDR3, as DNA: TGTGCCACCAGTGACAGACAGGGGAACTATGAGACCCAGTACTTC. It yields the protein CATSDRQGNYETQYF.

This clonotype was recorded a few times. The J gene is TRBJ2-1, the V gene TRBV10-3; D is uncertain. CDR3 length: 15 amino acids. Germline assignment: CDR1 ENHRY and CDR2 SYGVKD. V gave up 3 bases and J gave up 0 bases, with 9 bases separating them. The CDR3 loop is CAISESESSYNEQFF. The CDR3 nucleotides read TGTGCCATCAGTGAAAGCGAGAGCTCCTACAATGAGCAGTTCTTC.

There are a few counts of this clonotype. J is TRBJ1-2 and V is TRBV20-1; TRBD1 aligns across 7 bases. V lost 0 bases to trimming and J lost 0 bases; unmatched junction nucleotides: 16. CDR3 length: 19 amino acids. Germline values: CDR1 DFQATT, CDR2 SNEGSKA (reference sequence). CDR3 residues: CSARDPLRGQLSTNYGYTF. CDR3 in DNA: TGCAGTGCTAGAGATCCGCTTCGGGGACAGTTATCAACTAACTATGGCTACACCTTC.

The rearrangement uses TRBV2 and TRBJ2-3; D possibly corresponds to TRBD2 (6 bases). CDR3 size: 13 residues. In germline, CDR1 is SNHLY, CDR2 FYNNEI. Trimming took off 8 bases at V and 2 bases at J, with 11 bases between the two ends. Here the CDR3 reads CASGSGSTDTQYF. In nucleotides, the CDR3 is TGTGCCAGCGGTAGCGGTTCCACAGATACGCAGTATTTT.

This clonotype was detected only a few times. CDR3 region: CAISGTSGVPDEQFF. CDR3 nucleotide sequence: TGTGCCATCAGTGGGACTAGCGGGGTGCCGGATGAGCAGTTCTTC. This chain connects TRBV10-3 to TRBJ2-1, with TRBD2 matching 12 bases. J lost 8 bases, V lost 4 bases, and 6 bases had no gene match. Germline CDR1 and CDR2: ENHRY and SYGVKD. This CDR3 has 15 amino acids.

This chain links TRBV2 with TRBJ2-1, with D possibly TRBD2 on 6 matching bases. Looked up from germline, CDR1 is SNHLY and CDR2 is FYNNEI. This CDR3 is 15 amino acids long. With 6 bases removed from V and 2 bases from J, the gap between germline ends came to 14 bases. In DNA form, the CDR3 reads TGTGCCAGCAGCATCGGGACGGGGGCCTACAATGAGCAGTTCTTC. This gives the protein CASSIGTGAYNEQFF.

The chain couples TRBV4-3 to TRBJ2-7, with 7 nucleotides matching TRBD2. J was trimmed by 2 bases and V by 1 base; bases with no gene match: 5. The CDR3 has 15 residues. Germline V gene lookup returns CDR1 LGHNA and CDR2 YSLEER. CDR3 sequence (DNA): TGCGCCAGCAGCCAAGGGGCGGGGGTTCCCTACGAGCAGTACTTC. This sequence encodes CASSQGAGVPYEQYF.

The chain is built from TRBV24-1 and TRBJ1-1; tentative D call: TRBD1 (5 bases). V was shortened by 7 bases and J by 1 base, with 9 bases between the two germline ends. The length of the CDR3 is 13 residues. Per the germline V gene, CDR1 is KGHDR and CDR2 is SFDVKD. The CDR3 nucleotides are TGTGCCACCAGAGAAGGGACGAACACTGAAGCTTTCTTT. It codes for CATREGTNTEAFF.

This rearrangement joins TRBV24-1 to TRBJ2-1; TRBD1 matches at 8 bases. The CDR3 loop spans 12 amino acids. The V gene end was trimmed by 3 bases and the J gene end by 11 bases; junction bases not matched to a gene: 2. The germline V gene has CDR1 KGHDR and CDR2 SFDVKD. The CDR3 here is CATSDGTGKQFF. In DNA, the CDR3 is TGTGCCACCAGTGATGGGACAGGAAAGCAGTTCTTC.